The present entry profiles one T cell receptor (beta chain) with its context. Its antigen is still unknown. Germline V gives CDR1 SGHDN, CDR2 FVKESK. The CDR3 has 16 residues. Losses at the gene ends were 2 bases for V and 5 bases for J; bases not matched to a gene: 9. The sample is drawn from a study of OX40 agonist ivuxolimab in advanced cancers. Overall study context: Those enrolled were less than 85% male, with a mean age of about 66 years and ages from about 20 to 90.

Only in-frame clones appear in the TCRdb table, and some are missing; sequencing was by immunoSEQ multiplex PCR. This table holds some 86,000 clones, about 85% found once. Broader study findings: Compared with CD4+, CD8+ T cells on average had more expanded clones. Among some nonresponders, normalized T-cell clonal expansion was also low.

Peripheral blood came from all dose cohorts at three timepoints. Specimen: CD4+ or CD8+ T cells sorted from blood, collected in a trial of the OX40 agonist ivuxolimab. V and J are TRBV14 and TRBJ2-5; 9 nucleotides align to TRBD2. The receptor was derived from an adult with an advanced solid tumor such as melanoma, head and neck, liver or kidney cancer. The CDR3 DNA reads as TGTGCCAGCAGCCAAAGCCTAGCGGGACCTGGGGAGACCCAGTACTTC. It translates to CASSQSLAGPGETQYF.